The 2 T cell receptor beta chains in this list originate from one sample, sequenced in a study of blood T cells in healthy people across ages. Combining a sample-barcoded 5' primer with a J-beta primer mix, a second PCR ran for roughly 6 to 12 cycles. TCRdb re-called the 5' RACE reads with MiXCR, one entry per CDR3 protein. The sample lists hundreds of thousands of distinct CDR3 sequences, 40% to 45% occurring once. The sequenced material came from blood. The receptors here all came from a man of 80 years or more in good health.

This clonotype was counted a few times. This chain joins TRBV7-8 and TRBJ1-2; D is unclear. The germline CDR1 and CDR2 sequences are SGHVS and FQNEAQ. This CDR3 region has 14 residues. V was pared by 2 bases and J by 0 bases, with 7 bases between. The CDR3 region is CASSLLRTNYGYTF. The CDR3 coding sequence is TGTGCCAGCAGCTTATTACGGACTAACTATGGCTACACCTTC. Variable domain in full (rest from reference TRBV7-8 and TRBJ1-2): GAGVSQSPRYKVAKRGQDVALRCDPISGHVSLFWYQQALGQGPEFLTYFQNEAQLDKSGLPSDRFFAERPEGSVSTLKIQRTQQEDSAVYLCASSLLRTNYGYTFGSGTRLTVV.

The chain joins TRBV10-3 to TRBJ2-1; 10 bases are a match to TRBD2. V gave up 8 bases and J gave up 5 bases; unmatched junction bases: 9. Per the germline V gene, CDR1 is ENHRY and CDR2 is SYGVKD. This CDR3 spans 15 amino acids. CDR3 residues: CAIGRAGGTNNEQFF. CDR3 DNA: TGTGCCATCGGACGAGCGGGAGGGACAAACAATGAGCAGTTCTTC.